Each of the 14 T cell receptor beta chains below was sequenced from the same sample in a study of T cell responses to AZD1222 COVID-19 vaccine. TCRdb's table, derived via immunoSEQ multiplex PCR, lists solely in-frame clones and lacks some. Counted here are over 100,000 clones, around nine tenths occurring once; the ten biggest clones make up roughly 8.9%. The sequenced sample was peripheral blood, obtained on day 0 of AZD1222 vaccination. These receptors were obtained from an adult in good health.

The chain combines TRBV10-1 with TRBJ2-3; perhaps TRBD2 as D (6 bases). The V gene's germline CDR1 is WNHNN and CDR2 SYGVQD (reference sequence). The V and J ends lost 8 bases and 5 bases respectively, with 20 bases between them. CDR3 size: 15 residues. The CDR3 DNA follows: TGCGCCAGCTCCCTGCGGGATCCCAGGTTAGATACGCAGTATTTT. Amino acid sequence: CASSLRDPRLDTQYF.

The V and J genes are TRBV20-1 and TRBJ2-5; D not certain. V lost 3 bases to trimming and J lost 5 bases, with 4 bases between them. The CDR3 contains 10 residues. The germline V gene encodes CDR1 DFQATT and CDR2 SNEGSKA (reference sequence). In DNA, the CDR3 is TGCAGTGCTAGTACTGAGACCCAGTACTTC. The encoded protein is CSASTETQYF.

The rearrangement uses TRBV5-1 and TRBJ2-1; 9 bases line up with TRBD2. V trimming: 0 bases; J trimming: 4 bases; junction bases outside the gene matches: 5. The CDR3 has 16 residues. Per germline, CDR1 SGHRS and CDR2 YFSETQ. This CDR3 reads CASSLEGLAAYNEQFF. The CDR3 coding sequence is TGCGCCAGCAGCTTGGAGGGACTAGCCGCATACAATGAGCAGTTCTTC.

This sequence joins TRBV10-3 and TRBJ1-2; D remains unclear. This CDR3 spans 13 amino acids. V was pared by 3 bases and J by 3 bases, with 8 bases between. Per germline, CDR1 ENHRY and CDR2 SYGVKD. The CDR3 DNA reads TGTGCCATCAGTGACGGTACAGACTATGGCTACACCTTC. Its translation is CAISDGTDYGYTF.

CDR3 nucleotides: TGTGCCAGCAGTGAACCTAACATGGACGGCGAGCAGTACTTC. Encoded protein: CASSEPNMDGEQYF. J is TRBJ2-7 and V is TRBV6-1; D gene ambiguous. Deletions cut 2 bases from V and 6 bases from J, with 14 bases between. Per germline, CDR1 MNHNS and CDR2 SASEGT. The CDR3 has 14 residues.

The chain combines TRBV5-4 with TRBJ1-4; 7 bases match TRBD1. V gave up 4 bases and J gave up 6 bases; unmatched junction bases: 6. CDR1 and CDR2 (germline): SGHNT, YYREEE (reference sequence). The CDR3 sequence is 14 residues long. The CDR3 coding sequence is TGTGCCAGCAGCCGTCGGCAGGGGGATGAAAAACTGTTTTTT. This codes for CASSRRQGDEKLFF.

The gene calls are TRBV27 and TRBJ2-5; 12 positions agree with TRBD2. From germline, CDR1 is MNHEY and CDR2 SMNVEV (reference sequence). The V segment lost 5 bases and the J segment 1 base; nucleotides outside the gene matches: 8. The CDR3 extends over 17 amino acids. CDR3 nucleotides: TGTGCCAGCAGTCGAATACGGACTAGCGGGGTCCAAGAGACCCAGTACTTC. Protein product: CASSRIRTSGVQETQYF.

The table lists this clone with a count of one. The chain has TRBV20-1 and TRBJ2-7; D unclear. Germline CDR1 reads DFQATT; CDR2 reads SNEGSKA (reference sequence). Between the trimmed V and J ends, which lost 5 bases and 4 bases, there was a span of 9 bases. CDR3 length: 11 residues. The CDR3 sequence is CSAQDGYEQYF. The CDR3 coding sequence is TGCAGTGCTCAGGACGGTTACGAGCAGTACTTC.

The CDR3 nucleotides are TGTGCCATCAGTGAGTCGAGCCAGAACACTGAAGCTTTCTTT. Its protein product is CAISESSQNTEAFF. This chain links TRBV10-3 with TRBJ1-1, with D unclear. The CDR3 length is 14 residues. Germline V gene data show CDR1 as ENHRY and CDR2 as SYGVKD. The ends were cut back, 0 bases at V and 1 base at J, with 6 bases in the middle.

The J gene is TRBJ1-3, the V gene TRBV28; no firm D call. The CDR3 extends over 14 amino acids. Germline V lookup: CDR1 MDHEN, CDR2 SYDVKM. V dropped 6 bases and J dropped 4 bases, with 13 bases sitting between them. The CDR3 nucleotides read TGTGCCAGCAGCAACCTTTTACAAGGAAACACCATATATTTT. Translating gives CASSNLLQGNTIYF. Full variable domain (missing parts from reference TRBV28 and TRBJ1-3): DVKVTQSSRYLVKRTGEKVFLECVQDMDHENMFWYRQDPGLGLRLIYFSYDVKMKEKGDIPEGYSVSREKKERFSLILESASTNQTSMYLCASSNLLQGNTIYFGEGSWLTVV.

The chain is built from TRBV7-3 and TRBJ1-6, with TRBD1 identical over 7 bases. CDR3 length: 15 residues. Germline lookup yields CDR1 SGHTA and CDR2 FQGTGA. J was trimmed by 7 bases and V by 5 bases; bases with no gene match: 8. DNA for the CDR3: TGTGCCAGCAGCGCCCGACAGGGATCCAATTCACCCCTCCACTTT. Translating gives CASSARQGSNSPLHF.

The rearrangement uses TRBV18 and TRBJ2-2, with 7 bases lining up with TRBD1. CDR3 length: 15 amino acids. Germline CDR1 KGHSH, CDR2 LQKENI. V trimming: 4 bases; J trimming: 0 bases; junction bases outside the gene matches: 2. This chain's CDR3 is CASSRDRPNTGELFF. The CDR3 nucleotides are TGTGCCAGCTCACGGGACAGACCGAACACCGGGGAGCTGTTTTTT.

The CDR3 nucleotides read TGTGCCACCCTTCGGGCGGAAAATTCACCCCTCCACTTT. It translates to CATLRAENSPLHF. The rearrangement uses TRBV2 and TRBJ1-6; D remains unclear. CDR3 length: 13 amino acids. Germline CDR1 SNHLY, CDR2 FYNNEI. The V and J ends lost 10 bases and 7 bases respectively, with 14 bases between them.

The chain combines TRBV20-1 with TRBJ2-7; no definite D call. CDR1 is DFQATT, CDR2 SNEGSKA, per germline (reference sequence). There are 11 residues in the CDR3. Trimming shortened V by 3 bases and J by 3 bases, and 6 bases separated the two germline ends. The CDR3, as DNA: TGCAGTGCTAGCCCACACTACGAGCAGTACTTC. Amino acids: CSASPHYEQYF.